These 8 T cell receptor beta chains were sequenced from one sample in a study of control samples from healthy donors and cancer patients. TCRdb's table, derived via immunoSEQ multiplex PCR, lists solely in-frame clones and lacks some. The table lists under 150,000 clones, around 87% of them singletons. Sequenced sample: blood. The origin of the receptors is a man aged 60 to 69 in good health.

The rearrangement joins TRBV19 to TRBJ1-5; 8 nucleotides agree with TRBD1. This CDR3 contains 15 residues. V lost 6 bases and J lost 5; bases outside the gene matches: 9. CDR1 is LNHDA and CDR2 is SQIVND in the germline V gene (reference sequence). The CDR3 coding sequence is TGTGCCAGTAGCGCCGGACAGGGATCGTATCAGCCCCAGCATTTT. It translates to CASSAGQGSYQPQHF.

The chain links TRBV6-5 to TRBJ1-2; D not resolved. The CDR3 covers 14 residues. The germline CDR1 and CDR2 sequences are MNHEY and SVGAGI. The V gene lost 0 bases and the J gene lost 6 bases, with 11 bases spanning the gap. The CDR3 is CASSYSGPVDGYTF. CDR3 sequence (DNA): TGTGCCAGCAGTTACTCAGGGCCAGTCGATGGCTACACCTTC.

This clone has only one observation. This chain links TRBV30 with TRBJ2-5; possibly TRBD2 for D (5 bases). The CDR3 covers 13 residues. Germline V lookup: CDR1 GTSNPN, CDR2 SVGIG (reference sequence). Trimming shortened V by 7 bases and J by 1 base, and 13 bases separated the two germline ends. The CDR3 protein is CASNGVLQETQYF. CDR3 nucleotides: TGTGCCTCCAACGGGGTTCTCCAAGAGACCCAGTACTTC.

The table lists this clone with a count of one. The chain joins TRBV24-1 to TRBJ1-2; 8 bases are shared with TRBD1. This CDR3 has 13 amino acids. The J segment lost 2 bases and the V segment lost 7 bases, leaving 2 bases of the junction unmatched. CDR1 and CDR2 (germline): KGHDR, SFDVKD. This chain's CDR3 is CATRGQGNYGYTF. The CDR3 nucleotides are TGTGCCACCAGAGGACAGGGAAACTATGGCTACACCTTC.

The V gene is TRBV19, the J gene TRBJ2-5, with D maybe TRBD2 (7 bases). This CDR3 contains 13 residues. Germline assignment: CDR1 LNHDA and CDR2 SQIVND (reference sequence). V lost 5 bases, J lost 4 bases, and 11 bases lay in between. CDR3 residues: CASSWRGGETQYF. The CDR3 DNA follows: TGTGCCAGTAGTTGGAGGGGGGGAGAGACCCAGTACTTC.

This chain links TRBV7-8 with TRBJ2-5; 8 nucleotides agree with TRBD2. The length of the CDR3 is 15 residues. The V and J ends lost 3 bases and 2 bases, in that order; junction bases with no gene match: 5. Germline V CDR1 and CDR2: SGHVS, FQNEAQ. The CDR3 here is CASSFVTGGQETQYF. The CDR3 nucleotides read TGTGCCAGCAGCTTTGTAACGGGGGGGCAAGAGACCCAGTACTTC. Full variable domain (outside the CDR3, taken from reference TRBV7-8 and TRBJ2-5): GAGVSQSPRYKVAKRGQDVALRCDPISGHVSLFWYQQALGQGPEFLTYFQNEAQLDKSGLPSDRFFAERPEGSVSTLKIQRTQQEDSAVYLCASSFVTGGQETQYFGPGTRLLVL.

The chain employs TRBV5-1 and TRBJ2-5, with TRBD1 identical over 10 bases. Germline loops: CDR1 SGHRS, CDR2 YFSETQ. The junction had 6 bases not matched to a gene; V was cut back by 0 bases and J by 1 base. The CDR3 contains 17 residues. CDR3 nucleotide sequence: TGCGCCAGCAGCTTGGGCACCGGGACAGGGGTCCAAGAGACCCAGTACTTC. Its translation: CASSLGTGTGVQETQYF. Drawing the rest from reference TRBV5-1 and TRBJ2-5, the complete variable domain is KAGVTQTPRYLIKTRGQQVTLSCSPISGHRSVSWYQQTPGQGLQFLFEYFSETQRNKGNFPGRFSGRQFSNSRSEMNVSTLELGDSALYLCASSLGTGTGVQETQYFGPGTRLLVL.

The V call is TRBV6-2 or TRBV6-3, the J call TRBJ2-3, with 11 bases matching TRBD2. The V gene end was trimmed by 6 bases and the J gene end by 7 bases; junction bases not matched to a gene: 9. The germline gives CDR1 MNHEY, CDR2 SVGEGT. This CDR3 is built from 15 residues. The DNA of the CDR3 is TGTGCCAGCAGCCTTAGCGGGGGGGCGTTGAATACGCAGTATTTT. Translated, it gives CASSLSGGALNTQYF.